These T cell receptor beta chains were read from a single sample in a study of T cell repertoires in cytomegalovirus infection. TCRdb independently ran MiXCR on the reads; one entry per CDR3 protein. Of about 830,000 distinct CDR3 sequences in the sample, 32% were seen once. No antigens are known for them. The sequencing here drew on cultured CD8+ T cells from PBMCs, taken from culture after CMV antigen stimulation. These receptor sequences come from a human donor in good health (CMV status not recorded). Some clones in this sample may be carry-over from other donors' samples. Each CDR3 is given with its conserved first and last residue. Each record gives: CDR3 DNA, CDR3 protein, clone size, D gene, V gene, J gene. A D gene is named only where the DNA matches it firmly. The size of a clone is reported for some rows only, either as once, few or many, or as a class for expanded clones.

CDR3nt: TGCGCCAGCAGCGGCGGGGACAGGGGGGTCTCCTACAATGAGCAGTTCTTC
CDR3aa: CASSGGDRGVSYNEQFF
abundance: NA
d_gene: TRBD1
v_gene: TRBV5-1
j_gene: TRBJ2-1

CDR3nt: TGTGCCAGCAGCTTGGGGAGGCGGGCTGACACCGGGGAGCTGTTTTTT
CDR3aa: CASSLGRRADTGELFF
abundance: NA
d_gene: NA
v_gene: TRBV5-6
j_gene: TRBJ2-2

CDR3nt: TGTGCCAGCAGTCCCCTCTTAGGGACAGTGAGCGAGCAGTACTTC
CDR3aa: CASSPLLGTVSEQYF
abundance: NA
d_gene: TRBD1
v_gene: TRBV27
j_gene: TRBJ2-7

CDR3nt: TGTGCCAGCAGTAAAAACCGGGACAGGAACTACGAGCAGTACTTC
CDR3aa: CASSKNRDRNYEQYF
abundance: NA
d_gene: TRBD1
v_gene: TRBV6-5
j_gene: TRBJ2-7

CDR3nt: TGTGCCAGTAGGTCCCGGGACAGCTCAAACTATGGCTACACCTTC
CDR3aa: CASRSRDSSNYGYTF
abundance: few
d_gene: TRBD1
v_gene: TRBV19
j_gene: TRBJ1-2

CDR3nt: TGCGCCAGCAGCCCCCTCCCCCTTTCCGGGGAGCTGTTTTTT
CDR3aa: CASSPLPLSGELFF
abundance: few
d_gene: NA
v_gene: TRBV4-3
j_gene: TRBJ2-2

CDR3nt: TGTGCCAGCAGCCAAGACCCCTCCCTAGCAGGGGGCACTAAAGCTTTCTTT
CDR3aa: CASSQDPSLAGGTKAFF
abundance: NA
d_gene: TRBD1
v_gene: TRBV4-2
j_gene: TRBJ1-1

CDR3nt: TGTGCCAGCACCTTGGACAGGTGGGACGATACGCAGTATTTT
CDR3aa: CASTLDRWDDTQYF
abundance: NA
d_gene: TRBD1
v_gene: TRBV6-1
j_gene: TRBJ2-3

CDR3nt: TGTGCCAGCAGCTTAGACTGTGACAACCGATCACCCCTCCACTTT
CDR3aa: CASSLDCDNRSPLHF
abundance: NA
d_gene: NA
v_gene: TRBV7-9
j_gene: TRBJ1-6

CDR3nt: TGTGCCAGCAGGGGACTAGCGGGGGGGCAGTATGAGCAGTTCTTC
CDR3aa: CASRGLAGGQYEQFF
abundance: NA
d_gene: TRBD2
v_gene: TRBV7-2
j_gene: TRBJ2-1

CDR3nt: TGCAGTGCTAGAGCCGGCGCAACTAATGAAAAACTGTTTTTT
CDR3aa: CSARAGATNEKLFF
abundance: NA
d_gene: NA
v_gene: TRBV20-1
j_gene: TRBJ1-4

CDR3nt: TGTGCCAGCAGTCCGCTAGACGGGACAGGCTCCTACGAGCAGTACTTC
CDR3aa: CASSPLDGTGSYEQYF
abundance: NA
d_gene: TRBD1
v_gene: TRBV27
j_gene: TRBJ2-7

CDR3nt: TGTGCCAGCAGCTCGTCTAGCGGGGGGATGCAGTATTTT
CDR3aa: CASSSSSGGMQYF
abundance: NA
d_gene: TRBD2
v_gene: TRBV7-9
j_gene: TRBJ2-3

CDR3nt: TGTGCCAGCAGCTTAGTGGACAGGAGCGAGCAGTACTTC
CDR3aa: CASSLVDRSEQYF
abundance: many
d_gene: TRBD1
v_gene: TRBV7-9
j_gene: TRBJ2-7

CDR3nt: TGTGCCAGCAGGTTGACTCCTTCCTCCTACAATGAGCAGTTCTTC
CDR3aa: CASRLTPSSYNEQFF
abundance: few
d_gene: NA
v_gene: TRBV11-2
j_gene: TRBJ2-1

CDR3nt: TGTGCCAGCACCCTAGTCGGGGGGGCCATCGATGAGCAGTTCTTC
CDR3aa: CASTLVGGAIDEQFF
abundance: many
d_gene: TRBD2
v_gene: TRBV7-6
j_gene: TRBJ2-1

CDR3nt: TGCAGCGTTGAAGAACGGGTTGCGAATGAAAAACTGTTTTTT
CDR3aa: CSVEERVANEKLFF
abundance: NA
d_gene: NA
v_gene: TRBV29-1
j_gene: TRBJ1-4

CDR3nt: TGTGCCAGCGGCCCTCAGGCATCGAACACTGAAGCTTTCTTT
CDR3aa: CASGPQASNTEAFF
abundance: NA
d_gene: NA
v_gene: TRBV6-6
j_gene: TRBJ1-1

CDR3nt: TGTGCCAGCCAACGGGTCGGCTGGGATAGCAATCAGCCCCAGCATTTT
CDR3aa: CASQRVGWDSNQPQHF
abundance: NA
d_gene: NA
v_gene: TRBV2
j_gene: TRBJ1-5

CDR3nt: TGCAGCGTTGGGACTCCGAACACCGGGGAGCTGTTTTTT
CDR3aa: CSVGTPNTGELFF
abundance: NA
d_gene: NA
v_gene: TRBV29-1
j_gene: TRBJ2-2

CDR3nt: TGTGCCAGCAGTCACTTAAGAAATGCGGGGGACTACAATGAGCAGTTCTTC
CDR3aa: CASSHLRNAGDYNEQFF
abundance: once
d_gene: TRBD2
v_gene: TRBV27
j_gene: TRBJ2-1

CDR3nt: TGCGCCAGCAGCCATTGGGCCCTCGAGGATGCAGATACGCAGTATTTT
CDR3aa: CASSHWALEDADTQYF
abundance: NA
d_gene: NA
v_gene: TRBV4-1
j_gene: TRBJ2-3

CDR3nt: TGTGCTAGTGGTTTGGGGACCCAAGAGACCCAGTACTTC
CDR3aa: CASGLGTQETQYF
abundance: NA
d_gene: NA
v_gene: TRBV12-5
j_gene: TRBJ2-5

CDR3nt: TGTGCCAGCAAACTGGGACAGGGTCCTAACTATGGCTACACCTTC
CDR3aa: CASKLGQGPNYGYTF
abundance: few
d_gene: TRBD1
v_gene: TRBV6-4
j_gene: TRBJ1-2

CDR3nt: TGTGCCAGCAATCTGGTAGGGGAGACCCAGTACTTC
CDR3aa: CASNLVGETQYF
abundance: NA
d_gene: NA
v_gene: TRBV6-2/TRBV6-3
j_gene: TRBJ2-5

CDR3nt: TGTGCCAGCTGCCGGGACAGGGGATCCTCCGGCTACACCTTC
CDR3aa: CASCRDRGSSGYTF
abundance: NA
d_gene: TRBD1
v_gene: TRBV6-5
j_gene: TRBJ1-2

CDR3nt: TGCGCCAGCACACCACAGTCGGATAGCAATCAGCCCCAGCATTTT
CDR3aa: CASTPQSDSNQPQHF
abundance: NA
d_gene: NA
v_gene: TRBV4-1
j_gene: TRBJ1-5

CDR3nt: TGTGCCAGCAGCTTAGTGGCTCCTGGGGGGGGGGAGACCCAGTACTTC
CDR3aa: CASSLVAPGGGETQYF
abundance: few
d_gene: TRBD2
v_gene: TRBV7-2
j_gene: TRBJ2-5

CDR3nt: TGTGCCAGCCCCGGGACCATACAAGAGACCCAGTACTTC
CDR3aa: CASPGTIQETQYF
abundance: NA
d_gene: NA
v_gene: TRBV6-1
j_gene: TRBJ2-5

CDR3nt: TGTGCCAGCAGTATCCATGGAGAGACCCAGTACTTC
CDR3aa: CASSIHGETQYF
abundance: many
d_gene: NA
v_gene: TRBV12-3/TRBV12-4
j_gene: TRBJ2-5